A selection of T cell receptor beta chains follows, all from one sample in a study of OX40 agonist ivuxolimab in advanced cancers. TCRdb's table, derived via immunoSEQ multiplex PCR, lists solely in-frame clones and lacks some. The sample lists roughly 60,000 clones; 65% to 85% were seen once. Material: CD4+ or CD8+ T cells sorted from blood, obtained in a trial of the OX40 agonist ivuxolimab. The receptors derive from an adult with an advanced solid tumor such as melanoma, head and neck, liver or kidney cancer. The CDR3 runs from the conserved cysteine through the conserved F or W. Fields, in order: J gene, clone size, V gene, D gene, CDR3 DNA, CDR3 protein. A D gene is named only where the DNA matches it firmly. Expanded clones get a size class; other rows say once, few or many, or leave the size out.

>TRBJ1-5|few|TRBV7-2|TRBD1
TGTGCCAGCAGCTACTGGACAGGGGAGTATCAGCCCCAGCATTTT
CASSYWTGEYQPQHF
>TRBJ1-1|few|TRBV29-1|.
TGCAGCGTTGAAAGGGGGGGGCGTCTGAACACTGAAGCTTTCTTT
CSVERGGRLNTEAFF
>TRBJ1-6|.|TRBV28|.
TGTGCCAGCAGTTCCCCCCAGGGGAATTCACCCCTCCACTTT
CASSSPQGNSPLHF
>TRBJ2-3|.|TRBV7-8|TRBD1
TGTGCCAGCAGCTTAGACAACCGGGACAGTAGCGCAGATACGCAGTATTTT
CASSLDNRDSSADTQYF
>TRBJ1-4|.|TRBV28|TRBD1
TGTGCCAGCAGTTACGACAGGGCAACTAATGAAAAACTGTTTTTT
CASSYDRATNEKLFF
>TRBJ2-7|.|TRBV21-1|.
TGTGCCAGCAGCCCCTCGTCTGCAGCCGGGGCCTACGAGCAGTACTTC
CASSPSSAAGAYEQYF
>TRBJ2-7|.|TRBV5-1|.
TGCGCCAGCAGCTTGGGGCAGGGGGGCTACGAGCAGTACTTC
CASSLGQGGYEQYF
>TRBJ1-6|.|TRBV6-1|.
TGTGCCAGCAGTGAAGATTACAGAGTCCAAGCCCTCCACTTT
CASSEDYRVQALHF
>TRBJ1-1|.|TRBV18|.
TGTGCCAGCTCACCACAGAAAGGTGACACTGAAGCTTTCTTT
CASSPQKGDTEAFF
>TRBJ1-5|.|TRBV23-1|TRBD1
TGCGCCAGCCCAGGGGGAGGGAATCAGCCCCAGCATTTT
CASPGGGNQPQHF
>TRBJ1-3|.|TRBV14|.
TGTGCCAGCGCCAAACATTCACAGGGATCAGGAAACACCATATATTTT
CASAKHSQGSGNTIYF
>TRBJ2-7|.|TRBV19|.
TGTGCCAGTAGTATACGGTCGGGGCCCTACGAGCAGTACTTC
CASSIRSGPYEQYF
>TRBJ2-7|.|TRBV28|TRBD1
TGTGCCAGCAGTTTAAGGACAGGAAGCGGCGAGCAGTACTTC
CASSLRTGSGEQYF
>TRBJ2-1|few|TRBV10-3|.
TGTGCCATCAACCCCAGCCGGGACCACCAAAGCAATGAGCAGTTCTTC
CAINPSRDHQSNEQFF
>TRBJ2-7|.|TRBV27|TRBD2
TGTGCCAGCAGACTGAGGAGCGGGAGGGCCTCTTACGAGCAGTACTTC
CASRLRSGRASYEQYF
>TRBJ1-1|few|TRBV7-9|.
TGTGCCAGCAGCCGAGGCGCGCAGAGGAACACTGAAGCTTTCTTT
CASSRGAQRNTEAFF
>TRBJ2-2|.|TRBV10-3|TRBD2
TGTGCCATCAGGGGACTAGCGGGGGCCCCAGGTGGCGGGGAGCTGTTTTTT
CAIRGLAGAPGGGELFF
>TRBJ1-5|.|TRBV6-5|.
TGTGCCAGCAGTTATCGAGAGAATCAGCCCCAGCATTTT
CASSYRENQPQHF
>TRBJ2-5|.|TRBV28|.
TGTGCCAGCAGAGATACAGGGGACTTTGAGACCCAGTACTTC
CASRDTGDFETQYF
>TRBJ1-4|.|TRBV4-1|TRBD1
TGCGCCAGCGGCCAGTACAGGGGGCTTAGTGAAAAACTGTTTTTT
CASGQYRGLSEKLFF
>TRBJ1-2|.|TRBV2|.
TGTGCCAGCATTTCTAGGGATGGCTACACCTTC
CASISRDGYTF
>TRBJ2-5|.|TRBV18|TRBD1
TGTGCCAGCTCACGGGACAGAATCCAAGAGACCCAGTACTTC
CASSRDRIQETQYF
>TRBJ1-4|.|TRBV28|.
TGTGCCAGCAGTCGACCGGGGGCAACTAATGAAAAACTGTTTTTT
CASSRPGATNEKLFF
>TRBJ2-7|.|TRBV19|TRBD1
TGTGCCAGTAGCCGTCGGGACAGTACCTACGAGCAGTACTTC
CASSRRDSTYEQYF
>TRBJ2-1|.|TRBV29-1|.
TGCAGCGCCCGGGACACCCACAATGAGCAGTTCTTC
CSARDTHNEQFF
>TRBJ2-7|.|TRBV10-3|.
TGTGCCATCAGTGAGTCAGGCAGGGCCGAATTCGAGCAGTACTTC
CAISESGRAEFEQYF